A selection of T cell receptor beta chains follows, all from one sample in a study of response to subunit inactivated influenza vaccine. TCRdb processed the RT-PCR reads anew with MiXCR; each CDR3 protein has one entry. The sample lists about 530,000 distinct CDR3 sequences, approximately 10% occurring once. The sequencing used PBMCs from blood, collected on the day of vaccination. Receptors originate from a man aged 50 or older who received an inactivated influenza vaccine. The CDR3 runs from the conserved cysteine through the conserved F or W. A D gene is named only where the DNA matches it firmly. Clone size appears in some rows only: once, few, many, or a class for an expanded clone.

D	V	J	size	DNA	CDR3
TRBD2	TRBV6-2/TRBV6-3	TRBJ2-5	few	TGTGCCAGCAGTTACCTTTTACTAGCGGGGGGTCCAGAGACCCAGTACTTC	CASSYLLLAGGPETQYF
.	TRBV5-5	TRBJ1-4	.	TGTGCCAGCAGCTTAGTTTGGGGCTATAGAGAAAAACTGTTTTTT	CASSLVWGYREKLFF
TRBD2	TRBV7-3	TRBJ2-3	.	TGTGCCAGCAGCCCAACGGTAGCGGGAGCTAGCACAGATACGCAGTATTTT	CASSPTVAGASTDTQYF
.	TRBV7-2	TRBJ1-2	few	TGTGCCAGCACCTCGGGGGCGTACGGCTACACCTTC	CASTSGAYGYTF
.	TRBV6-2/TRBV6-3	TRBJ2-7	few	TGTGCCACCACCCGGGTAAGGGCTGGCGAGCAGTACTTC	CATTRVRAGEQYF
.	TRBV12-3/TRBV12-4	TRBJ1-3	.	TGTGCCAGCAGCCGGACAGCCTCTGGAAACACCATATATTTT	CASSRTASGNTIYF
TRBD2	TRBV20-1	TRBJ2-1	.	TGCAGTGCTAGGGGACTAGCGGGGGGCCATATTGAGCAGTTCTTC	CSARGLAGGHIEQFF
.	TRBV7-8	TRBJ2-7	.	TGTGCCAGCAGCTTAGAGGGCGGAGGATACTCCTACGAGCAGTACTTC	CASSLEGGGYSYEQYF
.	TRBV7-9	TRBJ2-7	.	TGTGCCAGCAGCTTGCAGGGGAACTACGAGCAGTACTTC	CASSLQGNYEQYF
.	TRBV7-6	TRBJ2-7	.	TGTGCCAGCACCCTAGGAGGGGCTGGGTCCTACGAGCAGTACTTC	CASTLGGAGSYEQYF
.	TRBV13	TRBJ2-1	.	TGTGCCAGCAGCTCCCGGGCCGACAAGTTCAATGAGCAGTTCTTC	CASSSRADKFNEQFF
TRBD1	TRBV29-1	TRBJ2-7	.	TGCAGCGTTACAGGGGGCCTAAGCTCCTACGAGCAGTACTTC	CSVTGGLSSYEQYF
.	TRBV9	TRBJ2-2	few	TGTGCCAGCAGCGTAGGGGGGGTCTCGACCGGGGAGCTGTTTTTT	CASSVGGVSTGELFF
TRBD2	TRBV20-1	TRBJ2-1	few	TGCAGCGTGGGAGGGAGGGAGGTCAACAATGAGCAGTTCTTC	CSVGGREVNNEQFF
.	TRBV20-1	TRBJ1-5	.	TGCAGTGCTAGAGAGCGAGGTGGTCAGCCCCAGCATTTT	CSARERGGQPQHF
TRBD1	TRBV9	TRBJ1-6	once	TGTGCCAGCAGTCCTACAGGGGGCTCCTCCTATAATTCGCCCCTCCACTTT	CASSPTGGSSYNSPLHF
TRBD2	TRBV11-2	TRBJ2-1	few	TGTGCCAGCAGCTTAATGGCGGGGGGGCTCAATGAGCAGTTCTTC	CASSLMAGGLNEQFF
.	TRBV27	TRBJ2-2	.	TGTGCCAGCAGTTTGGTACTATCGAACACCGGGGAGCTGTTTTTT	CASSLVLSNTGELFF
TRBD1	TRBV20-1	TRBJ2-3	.	TGCAGTGCTAGAGCGGATCCAGGGGGTGATACGCAGTATTTT	CSARADPGGDTQYF
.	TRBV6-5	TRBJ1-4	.	TGTGCCAGCAGTTTAGGATATGCGGGGGGAAGTGAAAAACTGTTTTTT	CASSLGYAGGSEKLFF
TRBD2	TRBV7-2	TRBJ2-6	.	TGTGCCAGCAGCTCACTAGCGGGTGGGTTCGGGGCCAACGTCCTGACTTTC	CASSSLAGGFGANVLTF
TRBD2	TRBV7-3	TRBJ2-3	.	TGTGCCAGCAGCTTGAGGGCGGGAGTCTCGTCAGATACGCAGTATTTT	CASSLRAGVSSDTQYF
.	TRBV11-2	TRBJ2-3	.	TGTGCCAGCAGCTTCAACGAGATGTCGAACACAGATACGCAGTATTTT	CASSFNEMSNTDTQYF